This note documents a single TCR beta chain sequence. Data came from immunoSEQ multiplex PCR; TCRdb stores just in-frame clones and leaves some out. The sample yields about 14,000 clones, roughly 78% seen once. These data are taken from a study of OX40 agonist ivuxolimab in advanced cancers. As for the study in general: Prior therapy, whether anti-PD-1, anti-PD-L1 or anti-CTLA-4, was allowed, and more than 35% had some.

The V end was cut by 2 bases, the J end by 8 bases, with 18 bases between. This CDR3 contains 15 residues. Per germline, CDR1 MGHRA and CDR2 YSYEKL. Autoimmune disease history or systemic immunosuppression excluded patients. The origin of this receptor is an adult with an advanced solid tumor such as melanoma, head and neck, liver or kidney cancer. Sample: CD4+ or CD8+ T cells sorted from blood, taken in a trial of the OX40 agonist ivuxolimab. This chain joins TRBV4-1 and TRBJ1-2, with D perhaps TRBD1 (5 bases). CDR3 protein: CASSQRSGSYSGYTF. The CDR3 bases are TGCGCCAGCAGCCAAAGGTCAGGGTCATATAGCGGCTACACCTTC.